Following are 8 T cell receptor beta chains from one sample sequenced in a study of Tregs in tolerant kidney transplant recipients. Some clones are missing from TCRdb's copy, which holds only in-frame ones; the method was immunoSEQ multiplex PCR. This table has more than 90,000 clones, almost 95% appearing once. Sequenced input: CD4+ T cells from blood. These TCRs come from a human donor in good health.

A remark on this clone: The sample has other DNA sequences that encode this CDR3 too. The V gene is TRBV6-4, the J gene TRBJ2-3; TRBD1 might be the D (5 bases). The germline V gene encodes CDR1 MRHNA and CDR2 SNTAGT. The V and J ends lost 2 bases and 3 bases respectively, with 9 bases between them. The CDR3 sequence is 14 residues long. DNA for the CDR3: TGTGCCAGCAGTGACAGGGCAGGGACAGATACGCAGTATTTT. Its protein is CASSDRAGTDTQYF.

This rearrangement joins TRBV10-3 to TRBJ2-2, with TRBD2 matching 7 bases. Germline V lookup: CDR1 ENHRY, CDR2 SYGVKD. V shed 0 bases and J 6 bases; nucleotides not matched to a gene: 10. The CDR3 consists of 17 residues. The CDR3 nucleotides read TGTGCCATCAGTGAGTCCCTTGGGAGGGAAATGTCCGGGGAGCTGTTTTTT. Protein: CAISESLGREMSGELFF.

The rearrangement joins TRBV13 to TRBJ2-7; TRBD1 matches 12 bases. CDR1 and CDR2 (germline): PRHDT, FYEKMQ (reference sequence). With V trimmed by 2 bases and J by 2 bases, 4 bases remained unmatched. The CDR3 loop spans 16 amino acids. CDR3 sequence: CASSLWGQGATYEQYF. The CDR3 DNA reads TGTGCCAGCAGCTTATGGGGACAGGGGGCCACCTACGAGCAGTACTTC. Combining the CDR3 with reference TRBV13 and TRBJ2-7 gives the whole variable domain AAGVIQSPRHLIKEKRETATLKCYPIPRHDTVYWYQQGPGQDPQFLISFYEKMQSDKGSIPDRFSAQQFSDYHSELNMSSLELGDSALYFCASSLWGQGATYEQYFGPGTRLTVT.

The chain couples TRBV30 to TRBJ2-2; D may be TRBD1 or TRBD2 (5 bases each). Germline values: CDR1 GTSNPN, CDR2 SVGIG (reference sequence). The CDR3 length is 14 residues. Trimming removed 0 bases at V and 6 bases at J, with 11 bases between. CDR3 amino acids: CAWSVWRGAGELFF. As DNA, the CDR3 is TGTGCCTGGAGTGTATGGCGAGGGGCCGGGGAGCTGTTTTTT.

The chain couples TRBV18 to TRBJ1-3; TRBD1 matches at 7 bases. The CDR3 extends over 15 amino acids. V gave up 4 bases and J gave up 0 bases; unmatched junction bases: 3. Germline CDR1 is KGHSH and CDR2 is LQKENI. CDR3: CASSQGQISGNTIYF. In DNA, the CDR3 is TGTGCCAGCTCACAGGGACAGATCTCTGGAAACACCATATATTTT.

This chain joins TRBV6-5 and TRBJ1-2; no definite D call. The germline V and J ends were trimmed by 5 bases and 8 bases, with 12 bases remaining between them. CDR3 length: 12 amino acids. Germline CDR1 and CDR2: MNHEY and SVGAGI. The DNA for the CDR3 is TGTGCCAGCAGTGACCCGGGTAACGGCTACACCTTC. Its protein is CASSDPGNGYTF.

This chain joins TRBV12-5 and TRBJ2-1; weak D call: TRBD2 (5 bases). Trimming shortened V by 4 bases and J by 1 base, and 14 bases separated the two germline ends. Germline V CDR1 and CDR2: LGHNT, FRNRAP. CDR3 length: 16 residues. The CDR3 protein is CASGSSADHSYNEQFF. The CDR3 coding sequence is TGTGCTAGTGGTTCCTCAGCGGATCATTCCTACAATGAGCAGTTCTTC.

The V and J genes are TRBV11-2 and TRBJ2-1; D not resolved. The V end was cut by 4 bases, the J end by 3 bases, with 10 bases between. CDR3 length equals 14 residues. Germline assignment: CDR1 SGHAT and CDR2 FQNNGV. DNA for the CDR3: TGTGCCAGCAGCTCCCCTACCCTCTACAATGAGCAGTTCTTC. Translating it yields CASSSPTLYNEQFF.